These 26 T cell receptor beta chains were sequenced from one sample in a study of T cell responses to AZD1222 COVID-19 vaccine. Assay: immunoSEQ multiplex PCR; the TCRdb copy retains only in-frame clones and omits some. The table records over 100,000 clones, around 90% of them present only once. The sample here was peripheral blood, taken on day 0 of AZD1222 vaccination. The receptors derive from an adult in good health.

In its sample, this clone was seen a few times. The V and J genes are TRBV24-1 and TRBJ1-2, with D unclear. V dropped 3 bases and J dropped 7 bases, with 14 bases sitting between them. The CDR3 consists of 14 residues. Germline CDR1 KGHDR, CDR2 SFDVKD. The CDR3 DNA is TGTGCCACCAGTGATCCTCCCCGGGTCGGTGGCTACACCTTC. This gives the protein CATSDPPRVGGYTF.

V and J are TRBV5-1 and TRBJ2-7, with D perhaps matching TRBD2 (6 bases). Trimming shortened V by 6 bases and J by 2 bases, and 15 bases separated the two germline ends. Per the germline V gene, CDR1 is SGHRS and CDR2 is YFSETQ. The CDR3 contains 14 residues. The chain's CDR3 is CASTGTPGTYEQYF. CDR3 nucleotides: TGCGCCAGCACCGGGACTCCCGGGACCTACGAGCAGTACTTC.

The CDR3 DNA follows: TGTGCCATCAGTCTAGCGGGGAGGTCCTACGAGCAGTACTTC. This gives the protein CAISLAGRSYEQYF. The chain employs TRBV10-3 and TRBJ2-7; TRBD2 matches 9 bases. There are 14 residues in the CDR3. In germline, CDR1 is ENHRY, CDR2 SYGVKD. V lost 5 bases and J lost 1; bases outside the gene matches: 3.

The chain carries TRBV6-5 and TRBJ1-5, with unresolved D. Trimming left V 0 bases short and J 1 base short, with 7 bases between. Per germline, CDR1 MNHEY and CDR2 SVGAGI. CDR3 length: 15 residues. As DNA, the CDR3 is TGTGCCAGCAGTTACTCTCCGGCCAGCAATCAGCCCCAGCATTTT. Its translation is CASSYSPASNQPQHF.

The CDR3 sequence: CASSQGTSGGEQFF. CDR3 DNA sequence: TGTGCCAGCAGCCAAGGGACTAGCGGTGGTGAGCAGTTCTTC. This rearrangement joins TRBV3-1 (or the pseudogene TRBV3-2) to TRBJ2-1; 10 bases are a match to TRBD2. CDR1 is LGHDT and CDR2 is YNNKEL in the germline V gene (reference sequence). V was clipped by 1 base and J by 9 bases; unmatched bases: 3. CDR3 length: 14 amino acids.

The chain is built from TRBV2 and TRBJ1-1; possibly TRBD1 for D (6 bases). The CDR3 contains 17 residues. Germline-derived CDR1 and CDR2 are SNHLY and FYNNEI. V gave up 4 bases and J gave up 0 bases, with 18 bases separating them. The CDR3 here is CASSGGASYYMNTEAFF. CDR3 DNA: TGTGCCAGCAGTGGGGGGGCCAGTTACTACATGAACACTGAAGCTTTCTTT. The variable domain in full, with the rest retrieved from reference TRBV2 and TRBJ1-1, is EPEVTQTPSHQVTQMGQEVILRCVPISNHLYFYWYRQILGQKVEFLVSFYNNEISEKSEIFDDQFSVERPDGSNFTLKIRSTKLEDSAMYFCASSGGASYYMNTEAFFGQGTRLTVV.

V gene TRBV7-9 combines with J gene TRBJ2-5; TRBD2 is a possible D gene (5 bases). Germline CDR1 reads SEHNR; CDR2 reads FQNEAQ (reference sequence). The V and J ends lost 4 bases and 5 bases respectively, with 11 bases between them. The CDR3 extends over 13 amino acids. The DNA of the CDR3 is TGTGCCAGCAGCTCGGCGGGTTGGGAGACCCAGTACTTC. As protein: CASSSAGWETQYF.

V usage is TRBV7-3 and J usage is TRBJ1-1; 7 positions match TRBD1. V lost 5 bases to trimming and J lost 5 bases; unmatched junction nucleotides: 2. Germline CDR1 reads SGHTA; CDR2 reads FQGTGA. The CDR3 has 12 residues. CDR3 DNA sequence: TGTGCCAGCAGCACAGGGGTAACTGAAGCTTTCTTT. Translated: CASSTGVTEAFF.

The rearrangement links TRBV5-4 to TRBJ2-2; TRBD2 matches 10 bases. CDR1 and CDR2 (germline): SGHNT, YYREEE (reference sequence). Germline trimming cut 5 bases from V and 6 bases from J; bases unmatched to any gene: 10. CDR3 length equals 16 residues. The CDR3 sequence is CASRPSGRAVPGELFF. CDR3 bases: TGTGCCAGCAGACCAAGCGGGAGGGCGGTCCCCGGGGAGCTGTTTTTT.

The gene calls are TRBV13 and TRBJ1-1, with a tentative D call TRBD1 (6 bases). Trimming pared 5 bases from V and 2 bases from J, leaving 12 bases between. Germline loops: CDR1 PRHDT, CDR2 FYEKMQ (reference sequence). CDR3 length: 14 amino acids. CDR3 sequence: CASSPGQRNTEAFF. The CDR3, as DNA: TGTGCCAGCAGCCCTGGACAGAGAAACACTGAAGCTTTCTTT.

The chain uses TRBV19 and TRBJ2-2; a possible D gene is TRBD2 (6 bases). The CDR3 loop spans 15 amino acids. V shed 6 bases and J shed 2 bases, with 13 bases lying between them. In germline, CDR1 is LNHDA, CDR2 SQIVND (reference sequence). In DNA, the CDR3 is TGTGCCAGTAGGCGAGCGGGCGTCAACACCGGGGAGCTGTTTTTT. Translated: CASRRAGVNTGELFF.

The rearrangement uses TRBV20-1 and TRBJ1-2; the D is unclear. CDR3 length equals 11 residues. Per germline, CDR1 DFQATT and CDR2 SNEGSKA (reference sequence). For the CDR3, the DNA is TGCAGCCCCGTCGGAAACTATGGCTACACCTTC. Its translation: CSPVGNYGYTF.

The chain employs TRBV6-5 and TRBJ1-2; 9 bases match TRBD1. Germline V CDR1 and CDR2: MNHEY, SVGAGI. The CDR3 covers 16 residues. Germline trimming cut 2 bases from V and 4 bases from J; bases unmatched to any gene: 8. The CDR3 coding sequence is TGTGCCAGCAGTTACGTTGGGGGACAGGGTGTCTATGGCTACACCTTC. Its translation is CASSYVGGQGVYGYTF.

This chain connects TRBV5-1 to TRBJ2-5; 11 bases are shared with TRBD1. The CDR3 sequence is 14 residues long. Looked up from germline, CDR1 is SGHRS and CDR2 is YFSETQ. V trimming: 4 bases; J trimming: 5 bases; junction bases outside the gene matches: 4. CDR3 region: CASSGQGAFETQYF. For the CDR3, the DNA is TGCGCCAGCAGCGGACAGGGGGCCTTCGAGACCCAGTACTTC.

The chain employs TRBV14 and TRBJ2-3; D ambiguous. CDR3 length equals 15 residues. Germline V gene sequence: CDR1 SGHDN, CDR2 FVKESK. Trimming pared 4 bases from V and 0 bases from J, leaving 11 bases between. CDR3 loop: CASSRLPPSTDTQYF. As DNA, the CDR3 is TGTGCCAGCAGCCGGTTGCCGCCTAGCACAGATACGCAGTATTTT.

CDR3 bases: TGTGCCAGCAGTGCGAAGGGGTCTGGCTACACCTTC. This gives the protein CASSAKGSGYTF. V gene TRBV12-3 or TRBV12-4 combines with J gene TRBJ1-2; D might be TRBD1 (5 bases). The CDR3 runs to 12 residues. The V and J ends lost 5 bases and 7 bases respectively, with 11 bases between them.

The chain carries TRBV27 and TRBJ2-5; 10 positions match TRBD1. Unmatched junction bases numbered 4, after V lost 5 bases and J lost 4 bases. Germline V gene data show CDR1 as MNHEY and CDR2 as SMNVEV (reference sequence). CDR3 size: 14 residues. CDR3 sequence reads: CASSIDRGRETQYF. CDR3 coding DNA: TGTGCCAGCAGTATCGACAGGGGGCGAGAGACCCAGTACTTC.

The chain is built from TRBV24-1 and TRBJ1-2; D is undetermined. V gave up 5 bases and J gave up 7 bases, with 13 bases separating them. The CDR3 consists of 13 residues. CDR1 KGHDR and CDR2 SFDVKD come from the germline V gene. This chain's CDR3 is CATSADALGGYTF. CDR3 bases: TGTGCCACCAGTGCGGACGCATTGGGTGGCTACACCTTC.

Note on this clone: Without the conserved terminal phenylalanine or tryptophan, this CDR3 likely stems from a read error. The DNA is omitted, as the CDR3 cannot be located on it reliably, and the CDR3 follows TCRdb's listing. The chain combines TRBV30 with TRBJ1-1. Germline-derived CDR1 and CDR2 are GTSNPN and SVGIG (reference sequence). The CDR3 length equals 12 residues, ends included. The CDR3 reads CAWSVKGGEFYP.

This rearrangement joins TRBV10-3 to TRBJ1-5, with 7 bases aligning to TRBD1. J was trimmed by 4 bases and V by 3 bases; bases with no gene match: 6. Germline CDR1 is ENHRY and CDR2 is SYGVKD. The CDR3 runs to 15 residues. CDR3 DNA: TGTGCCATCAGTGACCGGGGACAGACTAATCAGCCCCAGCATTTT. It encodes CAISDRGQTNQPQHF.

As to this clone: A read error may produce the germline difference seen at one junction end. The CDR3 region is CASSLVEGQQPYNEQFF. CDR3 sequence (DNA): TGTGCTAGCAGCCTAGTCGAGGGACAGCAGCCCTACAATGAGCAGTTCTTC. This chain uses TRBV7-7 with TRBJ2-1; 7 nucleotides line up with TRBD1. This CDR3 has 17 amino acids. CDR1 SSHAT and CDR2 FNYEAQ come from the germline V gene (reference sequence). The full variable domain, rest sourced from reference TRBV7-7 and TRBJ2-1, is GAGVSQSPRYKVTKRGQDVTLRCDPISSHATLYWYQQALGQGPEFLTYFNYEAQPDKSGLPSDRFSAERPEGSISTLTIQRTEQRDSAMYRCASSLVEGQQPYNEQFFGPGTRLTVL.

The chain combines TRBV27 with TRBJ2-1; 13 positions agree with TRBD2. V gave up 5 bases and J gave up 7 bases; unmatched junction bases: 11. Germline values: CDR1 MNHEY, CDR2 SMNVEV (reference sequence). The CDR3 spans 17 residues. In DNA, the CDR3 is TGTGCCAGCAGTACCAGACTAGCGGGGGGAGGCCGGAATGAGCAGTTCTTC. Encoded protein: CASSTRLAGGGRNEQFF.

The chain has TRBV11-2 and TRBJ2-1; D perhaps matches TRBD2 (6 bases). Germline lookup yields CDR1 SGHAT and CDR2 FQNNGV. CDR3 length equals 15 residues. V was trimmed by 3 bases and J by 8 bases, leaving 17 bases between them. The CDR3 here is CASSLGLGGLHEQFF. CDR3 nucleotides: TGTGCCAGCAGCTTGGGGCTCGGGGGACTCCATGAGCAGTTCTTC. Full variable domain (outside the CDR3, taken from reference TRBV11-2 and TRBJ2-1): EAGVAQSPRYKIIEKRQSVAFWCNPISGHATLYWYQQILGQGPKLLIQFQNNGVVDDSQLPKDRFSAERLKGVDSTLKIQPAKLEDSAVYLCASSLGLGGLHEQFFGPGTRLTVL.

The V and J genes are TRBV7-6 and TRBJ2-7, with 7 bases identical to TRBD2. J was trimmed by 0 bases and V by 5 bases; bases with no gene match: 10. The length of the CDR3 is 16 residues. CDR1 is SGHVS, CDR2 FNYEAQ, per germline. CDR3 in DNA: TGTGCCAGCAGCCCCCGAGCGGGGTTAAGCTCCTACGAGCAGTACTTC. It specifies CASSPRAGLSSYEQYF.

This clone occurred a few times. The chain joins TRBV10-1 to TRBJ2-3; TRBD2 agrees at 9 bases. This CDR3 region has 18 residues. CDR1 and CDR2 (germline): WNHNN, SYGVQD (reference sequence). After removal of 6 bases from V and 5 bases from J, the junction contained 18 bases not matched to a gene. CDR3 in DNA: TGCGCCAGCAGCGATATACCTAGGCGGGGGGGATTTAGAGATACGCAGTATTTT. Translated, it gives CASSDIPRRGGFRDTQYF.

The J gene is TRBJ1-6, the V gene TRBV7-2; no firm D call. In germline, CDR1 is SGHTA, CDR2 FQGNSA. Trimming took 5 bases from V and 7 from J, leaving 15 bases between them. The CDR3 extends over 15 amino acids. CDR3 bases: TGTGCCAGCAGCATAACACAGCCCCAAAATTCACCCCTCCACTTT. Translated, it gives CASSITQPQNSPLHF.